This TCR beta chain was captured in a study of blood T cell repertoires in COVID-19. Deletions cut 3 bases from V and 3 bases from J, with 14 bases between. The CDR3 is 15 residues long. CDR1 is SGHDN and CDR2 is FVKESK in the germline V gene. Only in-frame clones appear in the TCRdb table, and some are missing; sequencing was by immunoSEQ multiplex PCR. In the table there are roughly 70,000 clones, 75% to 90% of which are singletons. The material sequenced was peripheral blood. The TCR originated in a man at least 80 years old with COVID-19, enrolled during active disease. J is TRBJ1-1 and V is TRBV14; D uncertain. As DNA, the CDR3 is TGTGCCAGCAGCCAGTCGATTATAGCATACACTGAAGCTTTCTTT. It specifies CASSQSIIAYTEAFF. The whole variable domain, filled in from reference TRBV14 and TRBJ1-1, reads EAGVTQFPSHSVIEKGQTVTLRCDPISGHDNLYWYRRVMGKEIKFLLHFVKESKQDESGMPNNRFLAERTGGTYSTLKVQPAELEDSGVYFCASSQSIIAYTEAFFGQGTRLTVV.